This is a list of T cell receptor beta chains from one sample in a study of T cell repertoires in cytomegalovirus infection. Each CDR3 protein is one row after TCRdb ran MiXCR on the reads. The sample yields about 480,000 distinct CDR3 sequences, 33% seen once. For these receptors, no antigen is known. The specimen was cultured PBMCs, collected from culture after CMV antigen stimulation. Source of these receptors: a human donor in good health (CMV status not recorded). Some clones in this sample may be carry-over from other donors' samples. CDR3s include the opening cysteine and the closing phenylalanine or tryptophan. A D gene is named only where the DNA matches it firmly. Clone size appears in some rows only: once, few, many, or a class for an expanded clone.

J gene: TRBJ1-2; V gene: TRBV6-2/TRBV6-3; clone size: .; D gene: .; CDR3 DNA: TGTGCCAGCAGTTACTCGCACCGCCGGGATGGCTACACCTTC; CDR3 protein: CASSYSHRRDGYTF
J gene: TRBJ1-2; V gene: TRBV19; clone size: .; D gene: TRBD1; CDR3 DNA: TGTGCCAGTAGTTTACGGACAGGGGGCGCAGGCTACACCTTC; CDR3 protein: CASSLRTGGAGYTF
J gene: TRBJ1-4; V gene: TRBV20-1; clone size: .; D gene: TRBD1; CDR3 DNA: TGCAGTGCTAGAGATCTAGGACAGGGGGGGGGAAAACTGTTTTTT; CDR3 protein: CSARDLGQGGGKLFF
J gene: TRBJ2-2; V gene: TRBV7-4; clone size: few; D gene: .; CDR3 DNA: TGTGCCAGCACCGCTTCGGCGGGTAGGACCGGGGAGCTGTTTTTT; CDR3 protein: CASTASAGRTGELFF
J gene: TRBJ2-6; V gene: TRBV4-1; clone size: .; D gene: .; CDR3 DNA: TGCGCCAGCAGCCAAGGTATGCCTGGGGCCAACGTCCTGACTTTC; CDR3 protein: CASSQGMPGANVLTF
J gene: TRBJ1-1; V gene: TRBV12-3/TRBV12-4; clone size: many; D gene: .; CDR3 DNA: TGTGCCAGCAGTTTGGGCCTGATGAACACTGAAGCTTTCTTT; CDR3 protein: CASSLGLMNTEAFF
J gene: TRBJ2-3; V gene: TRBV7-2; clone size: many; D gene: TRBD2; CDR3 DNA: TGTGCCAGCAGCTTAGAAGGTAGCGGGAGAGGTTTTACGCAGTATTTT; CDR3 protein: CASSLEGSGRGFTQYF
J gene: TRBJ1-1; V gene: TRBV5-4; clone size: .; D gene: .; CDR3 DNA: TGTGCCAGCAGCCCGACCGACGGTGAAGCTTTCTTT; CDR3 protein: CASSPTDGEAFF
J gene: TRBJ2-3; V gene: TRBV19; clone size: few; D gene: TRBD1; CDR3 DNA: TGTGCCAGTAGAGGTGGGACAGGGTCCACAGATACGCAGTATTTT; CDR3 protein: CASRGGTGSTDTQYF
J gene: TRBJ2-1; V gene: TRBV15; clone size: .; D gene: .; CDR3 DNA: TGTGCCACCAGCAGGACGGGGGCAAGAGTTGAGCAGTCCTTC; CDR3 protein: CATSRTGARVEQSF
J gene: TRBJ1-1; V gene: TRBV19; clone size: few; D gene: .; CDR3 DNA: TGTGCCAGTATTACCACTCCAGGGATCACTGAAGCTTTCTTT; CDR3 protein: CASITTPGITEAFF
J gene: TRBJ1-5; V gene: TRBV19; clone size: .; D gene: TRBD1; CDR3 DNA: TGTGCCAGTAGTGCCGGGACAGACAATCAGCCCCAGCATTTT; CDR3 protein: CASSAGTDNQPQHF
J gene: TRBJ1-5; V gene: TRBV27; clone size: .; D gene: .; CDR3 DNA: TGTGCCAGCAGCTGGGGCCCGAGGAGCCCCCAGCATTTT; CDR3 protein: CASSWGPRSPQHF
J gene: TRBJ2-3; V gene: TRBV19; clone size: .; D gene: TRBD2; CDR3 DNA: TGTGCCAGCCGGGGGGAGGGGCACGGAGATACGCAGTATTTT; CDR3 protein: CASRGEGHGDTQYF
J gene: TRBJ2-3; V gene: TRBV20-1; clone size: .; D gene: TRBD2; CDR3 DNA: TGCAGTTCGCCTAGCGGGAGCGCCGCAGATACGCAGTATTTT; CDR3 protein: CSSPSGSAADTQYF
J gene: TRBJ1-6; V gene: TRBV20-1; clone size: .; D gene: .; CDR3 DNA: TGCAGTGCTAGGGCGGGTGATTCACCCCTCCACTTT; CDR3 protein: CSARAGDSPLHF
J gene: TRBJ2-5; V gene: TRBV7-2; clone size: few; D gene: .; CDR3 DNA: TGTGCCAGCGATTCCGGAGGGGAGACCCAGTACTTC; CDR3 protein: CASDSGGETQYF
J gene: TRBJ2-7; V gene: TRBV20-1; clone size: .; D gene: .; CDR3 DNA: TGCAGTGCTAGAGATCGACTAACTCATTACGAGCAGTACTTC; CDR3 protein: CSARDRLTHYEQYF
J gene: TRBJ1-1; V gene: TRBV18; clone size: .; D gene: .; CDR3 DNA: TGTGCCAGCTCACCCCCACAGGGATCCGGAATGAACACTGAAGCTTTCTTT; CDR3 protein: CASSPPQGSGMNTEAFF
J gene: TRBJ2-3; V gene: TRBV24-1; clone size: .; D gene: .; CDR3 DNA: TGTGCCACCAGTGATTTCAGGGCTGGAGATACGCAGTATTTT; CDR3 protein: CATSDFRAGDTQYF
J gene: TRBJ2-3; V gene: TRBV6-1; clone size: few; D gene: .; CDR3 DNA: TGTGCCAGCAAAAAGGGGCTAGCTGGCGCAGATACGCAGTATTTT; CDR3 protein: CASKKGLAGADTQYF
J gene: TRBJ2-1; V gene: TRBV5-1; clone size: .; D gene: .; CDR3 DNA: TGCGCCAGCAGCTTGAGGGCCTCCTCCTCGAATGAGCAGTTCTTC; CDR3 protein: CASSLRASSSNEQFF
J gene: TRBJ2-1; V gene: TRBV9; clone size: .; D gene: .; CDR3 DNA: TGTGCCAGCAGCGTAGATTGGGGGAACTACAATGAGCAGTTCTTC; CDR3 protein: CASSVDWGNYNEQFF
J gene: TRBJ2-3; V gene: TRBV4-1; clone size: few; D gene: .; CDR3 DNA: TGCGCCAGCAGCCAAGGGGAAGGACCCAAGCCCGCAGATACGCAGTATTTT; CDR3 protein: CASSQGEGPKPADTQYF
J gene: TRBJ2-1; V gene: TRBV6-2/TRBV6-3; clone size: .; D gene: .; CDR3 DNA: TGTGCCAGCAGTTATTACGAGGGACTTACATACAATGAGCAGTTCTTC; CDR3 protein: CASSYYEGLTYNEQFF
J gene: TRBJ2-5; V gene: TRBV12-3/TRBV12-4; clone size: few; D gene: .; CDR3 DNA: TGTGCCAGCACCCGCGGCCAAGAGACCCAGTACTTC; CDR3 protein: CASTRGQETQYF
J gene: TRBJ2-6; V gene: TRBV19; clone size: .; D gene: .; CDR3 DNA: TGTGCCAGTAGTATAATCCGAGGTCAGTCTGGGGCCAACGTCCTGACTTTC; CDR3 protein: CASSIIRGQSGANVLTF
J gene: TRBJ2-2; V gene: TRBV12-3/TRBV12-4; clone size: few; D gene: .; CDR3 DNA: TGTGCCAGCATCCCGGGACGGAGGCTCACCGGGGAGCTGTTTTTT; CDR3 protein: CASIPGRRLTGELFF
J gene: TRBJ1-5; V gene: TRBV19; clone size: few; D gene: TRBD1; CDR3 DNA: TGTGCCAGTACCGGACAGGGATTTTGGGATCAGCCCCAGCATTTT; CDR3 protein: CASTGQGFWDQPQHF
J gene: TRBJ2-7; V gene: TRBV7-3; clone size: few; D gene: .; CDR3 DNA: TGTGCCAGCAGCTACGGACGAGGGGACGAGCAGTACTTC; CDR3 protein: CASSYGRGDEQYF
J gene: TRBJ1-5; V gene: TRBV6-1; clone size: many; D gene: .; CDR3 DNA: TGTGCCAGCAGGACACGGGAGAATCAGCCCCAGCATTTT; CDR3 protein: CASRTRENQPQHF
J gene: TRBJ2-2; V gene: TRBV7-2; clone size: few; D gene: .; CDR3 DNA: TGTGCCAGCAGCTTAGTGGCACCGATGAACACCGGGGAGCTGTTTTTT; CDR3 protein: CASSLVAPMNTGELFF
J gene: TRBJ1-2; V gene: TRBV13; clone size: few; D gene: TRBD1; CDR3 DNA: TGTGCCAGCAGCGCCTTACCCCAGGGGGCCTATGGCTACACCTTC; CDR3 protein: CASSALPQGAYGYTF
J gene: TRBJ2-1; V gene: TRBV7-9; clone size: few; D gene: TRBD2; CDR3 DNA: TGTGCCAGCAGTCGTCGGCCTAGCGGGAGCTCCTACAATGAGCAGTTCTTC; CDR3 protein: CASSRRPSGSSYNEQFF
J gene: TRBJ2-2; V gene: TRBV7-8; clone size: few; D gene: .; CDR3 DNA: TGTGCCAGCAGCTTATTTCCGCGAACCGGGGAGCTGTTTTTT; CDR3 protein: CASSLFPRTGELFF
J gene: TRBJ2-1; V gene: TRBV19; clone size: .; D gene: .; CDR3 DNA: TGTGCCAGTAAGGACCGCACCTACAATGAGCAGTTCTTC; CDR3 protein: CASKDRTYNEQFF
J gene: TRBJ2-1; V gene: TRBV7-9; clone size: .; D gene: .; CDR3 DNA: TGTGCCAGCAGCCCCTGGACTCAAAGGGATGAGCAGTTCTTC; CDR3 protein: CASSPWTQRDEQFF
J gene: TRBJ2-6; V gene: TRBV19; clone size: once; D gene: .; CDR3 DNA: TGTGCCAGTAGTATAGTTGGGTCTTCCACCGCCTCTGGGGCCAACGTCCTGACTTTC; CDR3 protein: CASSIVGSSTASGANVLTF
J gene: TRBJ2-5; V gene: TRBV13; clone size: .; D gene: TRBD1; CDR3 DNA: TGTGCCAGCAGCTATATCAGGGGGCGTGAAGAGACCCAGTACTTC; CDR3 protein: CASSYIRGREETQYF
J gene: TRBJ2-3; V gene: TRBV6-1; clone size: .; D gene: .; CDR3 DNA: TGTGCCAGCAGTGCTATAACGAGAAGCACAGATACGCAGTATTTT; CDR3 protein: CASSAITRSTDTQYF
J gene: TRBJ1-1; V gene: TRBV6-2/TRBV6-3; clone size: .; D gene: .; CDR3 DNA: TGTGCCAGCAGACCCAGGGGATCCGGGAACACTGAAGCTTTCTTT; CDR3 protein: CASRPRGSGNTEAFF
J gene: TRBJ1-6; V gene: TRBV7-8; clone size: few; D gene: TRBD1; CDR3 DNA: TGTGCCAGCAGCTCGGACAGGGTCCATTCACCCCTCCACTTT; CDR3 protein: CASSSDRVHSPLHF
J gene: TRBJ2-1; V gene: TRBV12-3/TRBV12-4; clone size: .; D gene: TRBD2; CDR3 DNA: TGTGCCAGCAGAACGGGCGGGACTAGCGGGAGAAAGATGTACAATGAGCAGTTCTTC; CDR3 protein: CASRTGGTSGRKMYNEQFF
J gene: TRBJ2-5; V gene: TRBV6-5; clone size: few; D gene: .; CDR3 DNA: TGTGCCAGCAGTCCAATCACTTACCCGGAGACCCAGTACTTC; CDR3 protein: CASSPITYPETQYF
J gene: TRBJ2-1; V gene: TRBV19; clone size: .; D gene: TRBD2; CDR3 DNA: TGTGCCAGTAGTTCCAGCGGGAGTACGTACAATGAGCAGTTCTTC; CDR3 protein: CASSSSGSTYNEQFF
J gene: TRBJ1-3; V gene: TRBV6-5; clone size: .; D gene: .; CDR3 DNA: TGTGCCAGCAGTTACTCGGGAGGGGATGGAAACACCATATATTTT; CDR3 protein: CASSYSGGDGNTIYF
J gene: TRBJ2-5; V gene: TRBV28; clone size: .; D gene: TRBD2; CDR3 DNA: TGTGCCAGCCTGAAACTAGCGGAAGAGACCCAGTACTTC; CDR3 protein: CASLKLAEETQYF
J gene: TRBJ2-2; V gene: TRBV19; clone size: .; D gene: .; CDR3 DNA: TGTGCCAGTAGTATCGTTGACCGCCGGGAGCTGTTTTTT; CDR3 protein: CASSIVDRRELFF
J gene: TRBJ2-7; V gene: TRBV7-2; clone size: few; D gene: TRBD2; CDR3 DNA: TGTGCCAGCAGCTTAGCGAGGACTAGCTCCTACGAGCAGTACTTC; CDR3 protein: CASSLARTSSYEQYF
J gene: TRBJ2-2; V gene: TRBV15; clone size: few; D gene: TRBD2; CDR3 DNA: TGTGCCACCAGTCCCGTTGAACTAGCGGTTAACACCGGGGAGCTGTTTTTT; CDR3 protein: CATSPVELAVNTGELFF
J gene: TRBJ2-3; V gene: TRBV7-3; clone size: .; D gene: .; CDR3 DNA: TGTGCCAGCAGCCTCGATCGGACACCCACAGATACGCAGTATTTT; CDR3 protein: CASSLDRTPTDTQYF
J gene: TRBJ2-3; V gene: TRBV12-3/TRBV12-4; clone size: few; D gene: .; CDR3 DNA: TGTGCCAGCAGCCACCGGGACCTCGTCCCCAGCACAGATACGCAGTATTTT; CDR3 protein: CASSHRDLVPSTDTQYF
J gene: TRBJ2-1; V gene: TRBV6-5; clone size: .; D gene: .; CDR3 DNA: TGTGCCAGCAGTAAGATGGTGGCGATCAGAGAGCAGTTCTTC; CDR3 protein: CASSKMVAIREQFF
J gene: TRBJ1-1; V gene: TRBV7-9; clone size: few; D gene: .; CDR3 DNA: TGTGCCAGCAGAAGGGGGTCCACTGAAGCTTTCTTT; CDR3 protein: CASRRGSTEAFF
J gene: TRBJ2-5; V gene: TRBV28; clone size: .; D gene: TRBD1; CDR3 DNA: TGTGCCAGCAGCCCCGAGGGGGCTCGGGCAGAGACCCAGTACTTC; CDR3 protein: CASSPEGARAETQYF
J gene: TRBJ1-3; V gene: TRBV18; clone size: .; D gene: .; CDR3 DNA: TGTGCCAGCTCACCAGTTTGGGCAGGTCCCTCTGGAAACACCATATATTTT; CDR3 protein: CASSPVWAGPSGNTIYF
J gene: TRBJ1-4; V gene: TRBV27; clone size: many; D gene: .; CDR3 DNA: TGTGCCAGCAGTTCATTCGCGGCAGGGGAGGAAAAACTGTTTTTT; CDR3 protein: CASSSFAAGEEKLFF